This T cell receptor beta chain appears in the sequencing data of a study of cytomegalovirus exposure and HLA in healthy donors. The PCR used 60 Vbeta and 13 Jbeta primers. Measured with immunoSEQ multiplex PCR; TCRdb has only the in-frame clones, and not every one. The sample holds 100,000 to 150,000 clones; just under 75% are singletons and the top ten take over 4%. Germline V gene data show CDR1 as MNHNS and CDR2 as SASEGT. The CDR3 is made up of 14 amino acids. Unmatched junction bases numbered 6, after V lost 5 bases and J lost 3 bases. Specimen: PBMCs. The TCR originated in a man between 60 and 75 years old in good health and CMV-seropositive. The genes are TRBV6-1 and TRBJ1-1, with 7 bases aligning to TRBD1. The DNA for the CDR3 is TGTGCCAGCAGTCTAGAAGGGGGCTACACTGAAGCTTTCTTT. Protein: CASSLEGGYTEAFF.